One sample yielded the 20 T cell receptor beta chains listed below, sequenced in a study of T cell responses to AZD1222 COVID-19 vaccine (dated by TCRdb to the early 2020s). The method was the immunoSEQ multiplex PCR assay. The source is immuneACCESS, and TCRdb retained only in-frame sequences with V and J called. Part of the clones is not carried over; for the studies checked, unresolved V genes explain less than half of this, and the remainder is unexplained. A total of about 120,000 clones appear in this sample, approximately 90% of them only once. The top ten clones comprise roughly 10% of the sample. The meaning of the sample's time point label: baseline before first vaccination. Read against the paper, the sample's treatment or condition label means: meningococcal conjugate vaccine given as trial control. The material was peripheral blood, obtained on day 0 of MenACWY control vaccination. The receptor source for this set is an adult in good health.

V is TRBV3-1 (or the pseudogene TRBV3-2) and J is TRBJ1-1; tentative D call: TRBD1 (5 bases). V was cut by 1 base and J by 4 bases, with 10 bases left in between. The germline CDR1 and CDR2 sequences are LGHDT and YNNKEL (reference sequence). The CDR3 spans 14 residues. The CDR3 sequence is CASSQGRVVTEAFF. The CDR3 DNA is TGTGCCAGCAGCCAAGGCAGGGTTGTCACTGAAGCTTTCTTT.

The chain uses TRBV7-9 and TRBJ1-2; D call uncertain. Per the germline V gene, CDR1 is SEHNR and CDR2 is FQNEAQ (reference sequence). CDR3 length equals 13 residues. V was pared by 3 bases and J by 3 bases, with 8 bases between. The CDR3 sequence is CASSFDTDYGYTF. CDR3 sequence (DNA): TGTGCCAGCAGCTTCGACACAGACTATGGCTACACCTTC.

This clone has at least ten counts. This chain links TRBV24-1 with TRBJ1-2, with 7 bases fitting TRBD1. With V trimmed by 3 bases and J by 2 bases, 5 bases remained unmatched. The CDR3 has 15 residues. In germline, CDR1 is KGHDR, CDR2 SFDVKD. The CDR3 reads CATSDHRGPNYGYTF. In DNA, the CDR3 is TGTGCCACCAGTGATCACAGGGGTCCCAACTATGGCTACACCTTC.

The V gene is TRBV9, the J gene TRBJ2-5; 9 bases match TRBD2. Germline V lookup: CDR1 SGDLS, CDR2 YYNGEE. The trim removed 10 bases at V and 5 bases at J, leaving 9 bases unmatched. The CDR3 has 13 residues. CDR3 sequence: CALTGLARETQYF. For the CDR3, the DNA is TGTGCCCTGACTGGACTAGCGCGGGAGACCCAGTACTTC.

V usage is TRBV9 and J usage is TRBJ1-1, with TRBD1 matching 7 bases. Germline V gene data show CDR1 as SGDLS and CDR2 as YYNGEE. CDR3 length equals 13 residues. Trimming took 0 bases from V and 4 from J; bases not matched to a gene: 0. DNA for the CDR3: TGTGCCAGCAGCGTAGACAGGGGCACTGAAGCTTTCTTT. Translation: CASSVDRGTEAFF.

This clone appeared once. The chain recombines TRBV6-5 with TRBJ1-1, with D perhaps TRBD1 (6 bases). The germline V gene has CDR1 MNHEY and CDR2 SVGAGI. The CDR3 runs 15 residues. The ends were cut back, 2 bases at V and 0 bases at J, with 10 bases in the middle. The DNA for the CDR3 is TGTGCCAGCAGTTACGCAGGGGACATGAACACTGAAGCTTTCTTT. Its translation is CASSYAGDMNTEAFF.

This clone has just one count. The V gene is TRBV7-2, the J gene TRBJ2-1; TRBD2 agrees at 8 bases. This CDR3 has 15 residues. V lost 4 bases to trimming and J lost 4 bases; unmatched junction nucleotides: 6. Germline loops: CDR1 SGHTA, CDR2 FQGNSA. The CDR3 loop reads CASSSLAGQYNEQFF. The CDR3 DNA reads TGTGCCAGCAGCTCCCTAGCGGGTCAGTACAATGAGCAGTTCTTC.

The rearrangement links TRBV6-1 to TRBJ2-7; TRBD2 aligns across 8 bases. The CDR3 spans 16 residues. Losses at the gene ends were 0 bases for V and 3 bases for J; bases not matched to a gene: 7. Germline lookup yields CDR1 MNHNS and CDR2 SASEGT. CDR3 sequence reads: CASSEAGRGVIYEQYF. CDR3 in DNA: TGTGCCAGCAGTGAAGCCGGGAGGGGTGTCATCTACGAGCAGTACTTC.

The chain carries TRBV6-6 and TRBJ1-1; TRBD1 matches at 8 bases. This CDR3 has 17 amino acids. Germline V gives CDR1 MNHNY, CDR2 SVGAGI (reference sequence). V gave up 5 bases and J gave up 5 bases; unmatched junction bases: 16. CDR3 sequence reads: CASSHTGAGGARTEAFF. The CDR3 region has the DNA TGTGCCAGCAGTCATACGGGGGCAGGGGGCGCGAGAACTGAAGCTTTCTTT.

In this sample, this clone turned up once. This rearrangement joins TRBV2 to TRBJ2-7; D possibly uses TRBD1 or TRBD2 (5 bases each). The CDR3 covers 16 residues. In germline, CDR1 is SNHLY, CDR2 FYNNEI. V gave up 5 bases and J gave up 0 bases, with 17 bases separating them. DNA for the CDR3: TGTGCCAGCAGTAGGGACGGCTCCGGAGGCTCCTACGAGCAGTACTTC. It yields the protein CASSRDGSGGSYEQYF.

This clone was observed at least ten times. Other DNA sequences in this sample translate to the same CDR3. The CDR3 loop reads CASSRGQGREQYF. The CDR3 region has the DNA TGTGCCAGTAGTAGAGGACAGGGGAGAGAGCAGTACTTC. The rearrangement joins TRBV19 to TRBJ2-7; 9 bases align to TRBD1. The ends lost 4 bases at V and 7 bases at J; junction bases unmatched: 5. This CDR3 comprises 13 residues. The germline V gene encodes CDR1 LNHDA and CDR2 SQIVND (reference sequence).

This clone was counted once. The J gene is TRBJ1-1, the V gene TRBV5-1; D gene unclear. Trimming cost V 0 bases and J 7 bases, with 10 bases left between them. The CDR3 totals 13 residues. The germline V gene has CDR1 SGHRS and CDR2 YFSETQ. This chain's CDR3 is CASSLGGYREAFF. Written as DNA, the CDR3 is TGCGCCAGCAGCTTGGGTGGCTACCGTGAAGCTTTCTTT.

The CDR3 loop is CASSLVRGTEAFF. CDR3 DNA: TGTGCCAGCAGCTTAGTAAGGGGCACTGAAGCTTTCTTT. The chain has TRBV7-2 and TRBJ1-1; possibly TRBD1 for D (5 bases). This CDR3 contains 13 residues. Germline CDR1 reads SGHTA; CDR2 reads FQGNSA. V lost 1 base and J lost 4, with 7 bases in between.

The V and J genes are TRBV19 and TRBJ1-1, with D uncertain. Germline assignment: CDR1 LNHDA and CDR2 SQIVND (reference sequence). The CDR3 loop spans 12 amino acids. The V end was cut by 5 bases, the J end by 7 bases, with 11 bases between. CDR3 residues: CASSFGWDEAFF. The CDR3 coding sequence is TGTGCCAGTAGTTTTGGGTGGGATGAAGCTTTCTTT.

Note on this clone: This specimen includes other DNA sequences encoding the same CDR3. The V gene is TRBV9, the J gene TRBJ2-3; D gene uncertain. V was clipped by 4 bases and J by 0 bases, with 6 bases between them. Germline V lookup: CDR1 SGDLS, CDR2 YYNGEE. The CDR3 is 13 residues long. In DNA, the CDR3 is TGTGCCAGCAGCCCCGAGAGCACAGATACGCAGTATTTT. Encoded protein: CASSPESTDTQYF. The whole variable domain, remainder taken from reference TRBV9 and TRBJ2-3, is DSGVTQTPKHLITATGQRVTLRCSPRSGDLSVYWYQQSLDQGLQFLIQYYNGEERAKGNILERFSAQQFPDLHSELNLSSLELGDSALYFCASSPESTDTQYFGPGTRLTVL.

This chain connects TRBV4-3 to TRBJ1-1; D call uncertain. CDR1 and CDR2 from the germline V gene are LGHNA and YSLEER. V dropped 0 bases and J dropped 10 bases, with 12 bases sitting between them. This CDR3 comprises 13 residues. Written as DNA, the CDR3 is TGCGCCAGCAGCCAAGATCGGGCCGAAAGAGCTTTCTTT. Its translation is CASSQDRAERAFF.

The chain carries TRBV7-2 and TRBJ1-2; TRBD1 aligns across 8 bases. Trimming at V came to 5 bases and at J to 4 bases, leaving 9 bases not matched to a gene. Germline V gene lookup returns CDR1 SGHTA and CDR2 FQGNSA. CDR3 length equals 15 residues. Here the CDR3 reads CASSPHGDRLYGYTF. In DNA form, the CDR3 reads TGTGCCAGCAGCCCCCACGGGGACAGGCTCTATGGCTACACCTTC.

In this sample, this clone turned up once. The chain carries TRBV6-1 and TRBJ1-2; D may be TRBD1 (5 bases). Germline lookup yields CDR1 MNHNS and CDR2 SASEGT. V was trimmed by 2 bases and J by 6 bases, leaving 13 bases between them. The CDR3 consists of 14 residues. CDR3 loop: CASSELGGVNGYTF. The CDR3 nucleotides read TGTGCCAGCAGTGAACTTGGGGGAGTCAATGGCTACACCTTC.

The chain couples TRBV6-1 to TRBJ2-7, with D perhaps matching TRBD2 (6 bases). In germline, CDR1 is MNHNS, CDR2 SASEGT. Trimming pared 1 base from V and 2 bases from J, leaving 12 bases between. This CDR3 is 15 amino acids long. Here the CDR3 reads CASSEGWGVPYEQYF. Here the CDR3 DNA reads TGTGCCAGCAGTGAAGGTTGGGGGGTCCCCTACGAGCAGTACTTC.

This chain joins TRBV9 and TRBJ1-1; 7 positions match TRBD1. The V and J ends lost 4 bases and 0 bases, in that order; junction bases with no gene match: 15. The V gene's germline CDR1 is SGDLS and CDR2 YYNGEE. The CDR3 sequence is 18 residues long. CDR3 sequence reads: CASSSPGRGGPVNTEAFF. DNA of the CDR3: TGTGCCAGCAGCTCCCCTGGACGAGGGGGCCCCGTGAACACTGAAGCTTTCTTT.